Included here is one T cell receptor beta chain sequence, with context. The antigen is undetermined. Following a re-call of the 5' RACE reads, TCRdb has one entry per CDR3 protein and lacks DNA. The sample data list approximately 110,000 distinct CDR3 sequences. This record comes from a study of monozygotic twins with inflammatory bowel disease. CDR1 is ENHRY, CDR2 SYGVKD, per germline. The CDR3 has 16 amino acids. General study findings and limits: In patient repertoires, differing immunosuppressive treatments may have added some variability. IBD patients share fewer clonotypes with other people than healthy twins do, especially with disease activity. Among T cells, the various subtypes were not distinguishable.

The sequence was obtained from a human donor with ulcerative colitis or Crohn's disease, or a healthy co-twin of an affected twin (not recorded which). Sequencing was done on a sample of blood. The gene calls are TRBV10-3 and TRBJ1-5; as DNA is missing, the TRBD1 call by TCRdb cannot be tested. CDR3 protein: CATLPRGAYSNQPQHF.